The TCR beta chain under discussion was sequenced for a study of blood T cell repertoires in COVID-19. This table comes from immunoSEQ multiplex PCR, and its TCRdb copy is limited to in-frame clones, with some not included. Counted here are about 59,000 clones, under 85% occurring once; the ten biggest clones make up around 5.8%. Germline V gives CDR1 LNHDA, CDR2 SQIVND (reference sequence). V dropped 8 bases and J dropped 1; count of bases not matched to a gene: 15. The length of the CDR3 is 19 residues. The chain carries TRBV19 and TRBJ2-3; 13 bases are shared with TRBD2. This TCR was recovered from a woman in her 70s with acute or convalescent COVID-19. Material: peripheral blood. CDR3 in DNA: TGTGCCAGTTCGCTCCAAGCCCCCGGACTAGCGGGGGGCACAGATACGCAGTATTTT. Its protein product is CASSLQAPGLAGGTDTQYF.